These T cell receptor beta chains were read from a single sample in a study of blood T cells in healthy people across ages. TCRdb passed the 5' RACE reads through MiXCR, listing each CDR3 protein once. The data hold 980,000 or so distinct CDR3 sequences, with approximately 49% observed a single time. Source material: blood. Receptor source: a man younger than 40 in good health. Each CDR3 is given with its conserved first and last residue. Fields, in order: V gene, clone size, J gene, D gene, CDR3 protein, CDR3 DNA. The D gene is left open where the match is weak. Not every row has a clone size; where given, it reads once, few, many or a size class.

TRBV20-1	few	TRBJ1-1	NA	CSAPLNTEAFF	TGCAGTGCTCCATTGAACACTGAAGCTTTCTTT
TRBV5-1	few	TRBJ1-1	TRBD1	CASSHGTGGGTEAFF	TGCGCCAGCAGCCACGGGACAGGTGGGGGCACTGAAGCTTTCTTT
TRBV6-2/TRBV6-3	few	TRBJ2-1	NA	CASSTTQTSRGYNEQFF	TGTGCCAGCAGCACAACGCAAACTAGTCGTGGCTACAATGAGCAGTTCTTC
TRBV4-1	NA	TRBJ2-3	TRBD1	CASSLTGTGGTDTQYF	TGCGCCAGCAGCCTCACCGGGACAGGAGGCACAGATACGCAGTATTTT
TRBV3-1	once	TRBJ1-1	NA	CAGSQERGGSRNTEAFF	TGTGCCGGCAGCCAAGAAAGGGGGGGCAGTCGGAACACTGAAGCTTTCTTT
TRBV6-6	NA	TRBJ1-5	TRBD1	CASRETQGARQPQHF	TGTGCCAGCAGGGAAACACAGGGGGCGAGACAGCCCCAGCATTTT
TRBV6-5	NA	TRBJ2-3	NA	CASSYSRPGAGTETQYF	TGTGCCAGCAGTTACTCGAGACCCGGGGCCGGCACAGAGACGCAGTATTTT
TRBV28	NA	TRBJ1-6	TRBD1	CASSSMTGTGGGSPLHF	TGTGCCAGCAGTTCGATGACCGGGACAGGGGGTGGGTCACCCCTCCACTTT
TRBV9	NA	TRBJ1-5	NA	CASSVGRAGQPQHF	TGTGCCAGCAGCGTGGGACGAGCCGGTCAGCCCCAGCATTTT
TRBV27	NA	TRBJ2-1	NA	CASSSDLGPGLNEQFF	TGTGCCAGCAGTTCAGATCTCGGGCCAGGCCTCAATGAGCAGTTCTTC
TRBV27	once	TRBJ1-4	NA	CASSLSQGLGKLFF	TGTGCCAGCAGTTTATCACAGGGTTTGGGAAAACTGTTTTTT
TRBV12-3/TRBV12-4	NA	TRBJ2-1	NA	CASSSRLVAGNEQFF	TGTGCCAGCAGTTCGCGACTAGTCGCCGGCAATGAGCAGTTCTTC
TRBV4-1	NA	TRBJ2-1	TRBD2	CASSQGLAVYNEQFF	TGCGCCAGCAGCCAAGGGCTAGCGGTTTACAATGAGCAGTTCTTC
TRBV7-2	NA	TRBJ2-1	NA	CASSLDSYSYNEQFF	TGTGCCAGCAGTTTGGACAGTTACTCCTACAATGAGCAGTTCTTC
TRBV20-1	NA	TRBJ1-6	NA	CSAGRGRNSPLHF	TGCAGTGCTGGGCGGGGAAGAAATTCACCCCTCCACTTT
TRBV28	NA	TRBJ2-4	TRBD2	CASSLPGLAGGPVHKNIQYF	TGTGCCAGCAGTCTTCCGGGACTAGCGGGAGGGCCAGTCCACAAAAACATTCAGTACTTC
TRBV20-1	NA	TRBJ2-7	TRBD1	CSAGQADYEQYF	TGCAGTGCCGGACAGGCCGACTACGAGCAGTACTTC
TRBV5-1	NA	TRBJ1-2	TRBD1	CASSFSDGTGGYTF	TGCGCCAGCAGCTTCTCCGACGGGACAGGTGGCTACACCTTC
TRBV5-1	few	TRBJ2-5	NA	CASSFFSGQETQYF	TGCGCCAGCAGCTTCTTTAGCGGCCAAGAGACCCAGTACTTC
TRBV20-1	few	TRBJ1-2	NA	CSALDGSTGGYTF	TGCAGTGCCCTGGACGGGAGTACCGGGGGCTACACCTTC
TRBV28	NA	TRBJ1-4	NA	CASRGPGPTEDEKLFF	TGTGCCAGCAGGGGACCGGGACCTACCGAGGATGAAAAACTGTTTTTT
TRBV6-2/TRBV6-3	NA	TRBJ1-2	TRBD1	CASRLTGGRRSNYGYTF	TGTGCCAGCAGACTGACAGGGGGTCGTCGGTCTAACTATGGCTACACCTTC
TRBV28	NA	TRBJ2-4	NA	CASSLGQGLLAKNIQYF	TGTGCCAGCAGTTTAGGTCAGGGTTTACTAGCCAAAAACATTCAGTACTTC
TRBV9	NA	TRBJ1-1	NA	CASSVGWRNTKAFF	TGTGCCAGCAGCGTCGGGTGGAGAAACACTAAAGCTTTCTTT
TRBV5-1	NA	TRBJ2-7	NA	CASSLEVSPYEQYF	TGCGCCAGCAGCTTGGAGGTCAGCCCCTACGAGCAGTACTTC
TRBV12-3/TRBV12-4	NA	TRBJ2-2	NA	CASRFRGPSNTGELFF	TGTGCCAGCAGGTTCCGGGGGCCGTCGAACACCGGGGAGCTGTTTTTT
TRBV4-1	NA	TRBJ2-4	NA	CASSQDQDIQYF	TGCGCCAGCAGCCAAGATCAAGACATTCAGTACTTC
TRBV6-4	NA	TRBJ2-1	TRBD2	CASSSSGGGDEQFF	TGTGCCAGCAGTTCCAGCGGGGGGGGCGATGAGCAGTTCTTC
TRBV6-2/TRBV6-3	NA	TRBJ2-7	NA	CASSPGTTLYNEQYF	TGTGCCAGCAGCCCCGGGACAACCCTCTACAATGAGCAGTACTTC
TRBV19	few	TRBJ1-1	TRBD1	CASSRDSSRTEAFF	TGTGCCAGTAGCAGGGACAGCTCCCGCACTGAAGCTTTCTTT
TRBV24-1	NA	TRBJ1-5	NA	CAAYEGQPQHF	TGTGCCGCCTACGAAGGTCAGCCCCAGCATTTT
TRBV29-1	many	TRBJ1-1	NA	CSVEQGNTEAFF	TGCAGCGTTGAACAAGGGAACACTGAAGCTTTCTTT
TRBV4-3	few	TRBJ2-3	NA	CASSQDLASLTDTQYF	TGCGCCAGCAGCCAAGACCTAGCCTCACTCACAGATACGCAGTATTTT
TRBV5-4	NA	TRBJ2-3	TRBD1	CASSSRGNTDTQYF	TGTGCCAGCAGCTCCAGGGGGAATACAGATACGCAGTATTTT
TRBV12-3/TRBV12-4	once	TRBJ2-3	TRBD2	CASSLAQSGGHRYAVF	TGTGCCAGCAGTTTAGCGCAAAGCGGGGGGCACAGATACGCAGTATTT
TRBV6-4	many	TRBJ1-2	NA	CASSDADGGYGYTF	TGTGCCAGCAGTGACGCCGACGGAGGCTATGGCTACACCTTC
TRBV30	few	TRBJ2-4	NA	CAWSLPREQYF	TGTGCCTGGAGTCTGCCCCGGGAGCAGTACTTC
TRBV24-1	few	TRBJ1-5	NA	CATSDRKDNQPQHF	TGTGCCACCAGTGACAGGAAGGACAATCAGCCCCAGCATTTT
TRBV12-3/TRBV12-4	NA	TRBJ2-7	NA	CASSLTRYEQYF	TGTGCCAGCAGTTTAACCCGGTACGAGCAGTACTTC
TRBV6-5	NA	TRBJ1-5	TRBD1	CASRKDRGLQPQHF	TGTGCCAGCAGGAAAGACAGGGGGCTTCAGCCCCAGCATTTT
TRBV12-3/TRBV12-4	NA	TRBJ1-4	NA	CASRRGAGEAEKLFF	TGTGCCAGCAGGCGGGGGGCGGGCGAGGCTGAAAAACTGTTTTTT
TRBV7-2	NA	TRBJ2-5	NA	CASSRPGLNQETQYF	TGTGCCAGCAGTCGTCCGGGACTGAACCAAGAGACCCAGTACTTC
TRBV6-1	few	TRBJ2-5	NA	CASSWSQETQYF	TGTGCCAGCAGTTGGTCCCAAGAGACCCAGTACTTC
TRBV27	NA	TRBJ1-2	NA	CASIFAALNYGYTF	TGTGCCAGCATTTTTGCAGCCCTTAACTATGGCTACACCTTC
TRBV3-1	few	TRBJ2-7	NA	CASSQGGSEQYF	TGTGCCAGCAGCCAAGGGGGGAGCGAGCAGTACTTC
TRBV12-3/TRBV12-4	few	TRBJ2-7	NA	CASSLGQGVGEQYF	TGTGCCAGCAGTTTAGGGCAGGGCGTGGGGGAGCAGTACTTC
TRBV10-3	few	TRBJ2-1	TRBD1	CAITPGQLAYNEQFF	TGTGCCATCACACCGGGACAGTTAGCTTACAATGAGCAGTTCTTC
TRBV4-1	NA	TRBJ2-1	NA	CASSQGNSYSYNEQFF	TGCGCCAGCAGCCAAGGGAACTCCTACTCCTACAATGAGCAGTTCTTC
TRBV7-2	few	TRBJ2-7	TRBD1	CASSLVAGTGSYEQYF	TGTGCCAGCAGCTTAGTCGCGGGGACAGGATCCTACGAGCAGTACTTC
TRBV28	few	TRBJ2-1	NA	CASPPVKGERNEQFF	TGTGCCAGCCCCCCCGTAAAGGGTGAGAGGAATGAGCAGTTCTTC
TRBV20-1	NA	TRBJ2-1	TRBD2	CSARTLGLAGPLSYNEQFF	TGCAGTGCTCGCACTCTAGGACTAGCGGGACCCCTCTCCTACAATGAGCAGTTCTTC
TRBV3-1	NA	TRBJ2-5	TRBD2	CASSQGLAGIETQYF	TGTGCCAGCAGCCAGGGACTAGCGGGTATAGAGACCCAGTACTTC
TRBV29-1	NA	TRBJ2-5	NA	CSVKRGYGGAQETQYF	TGCAGCGTGAAAAGGGGTTACGGTGGAGCCCAAGAGACCCAGTACTTC
TRBV15	NA	TRBJ1-6	NA	CATSREDDNSPLHF	TGCGCCACCAGCAGAGAGGACGATAATTCACCCCTCCACTTT
TRBV6-6	NA	TRBJ1-6	NA	CASTHPSNSPHHF	TGTGCCAGCACCCACCCCTCTAATTCACCCCACCACTTT
TRBV20-1	NA	TRBJ2-7	NA	CSAPLGGGTFQNEQYF	TGCAGTGCTCCCCTTGGTGGGGGGACTTTTCAAAATGAGCAGTACTTC